What follows are 6 T cell receptor beta chains derived from one specimen sequenced in a study of cytomegalovirus exposure and HLA in healthy donors. PCR used 60 Vbeta primers and 13 Jbeta primers. TCRdb keeps only in-frame clones here, not all; method: immunoSEQ multiplex PCR. The table lists tens of thousands of clones, roughly 70% of them singletons. Sequenced input: PBMCs. These receptors all come from a man aged 45-65 years in good health and CMV-seropositive.

The J gene is TRBJ1-5, the V gene TRBV19; D might be TRBD1 (6 bases). Trimming removed 5 bases from V and 5 bases from J, with 10 bases in between. The germline CDR1 and CDR2 sequences are LNHDA and SQIVND (reference sequence). CDR3 length: 13 residues. The CDR3 protein is CASSLQGDQPQHF. The CDR3 nucleotides are TGTGCCAGTAGTCTACAGGGAGATCAGCCCCAGCATTTT.

The chain has TRBV18 and TRBJ2-3; 12 nucleotides align to TRBD2. The V gene end was trimmed by 4 bases and the J gene end by 2 bases; junction bases not matched to a gene: 13. Germline CDR1 is KGHSH and CDR2 is LQKENI. This CDR3 contains 19 residues. The CDR3 protein is CASSLAVTSGRRITDTQYF. CDR3 nucleotides: TGTGCCAGCTCACTGGCCGTGACTAGCGGGAGACGGATCACAGATACGCAGTATTTT.

This chain joins TRBV19 and TRBJ1-1, with TRBD1 matching over 10 bases. J was trimmed by 1 base and V by 7 bases; bases with no gene match: 18. CDR1 is LNHDA, CDR2 SQIVND, per germline (reference sequence). This CDR3 region has 19 residues. The CDR3 loop reads CASKGIGTGDNVWNTEAFF. Here the CDR3 DNA reads TGTGCCAGTAAAGGCATTGGGACAGGGGATAATGTTTGGAACACTGAAGCTTTCTTT.

J is TRBJ2-7 and V is TRBV9, with 10 bases aligning to TRBD2. V dropped 0 bases and J dropped 1; count of bases not matched to a gene: 7. CDR3 length: 17 residues. Germline CDR1 reads SGDLS; CDR2 reads YYNGEE. The CDR3 DNA reads TGTGCCAGCAGCGTAGGGGCTAGCGGGAGAGCGTCCTACGAGCAGTACTTC. Protein product: CASSVGASGRASYEQYF. Complete variable domain (other parts from reference TRBV9 and TRBJ2-7): DSGVTQTPKHLITATGQRVTLRCSPRSGDLSVYWYQQSLDQGLQFLIQYYNGEERAKGNILERFSAQQFPDLHSELNLSSLELGDSALYFCASSVGASGRASYEQYFGPGTRLTVT.

The chain combines TRBV7-6 with TRBJ2-5, with 8 bases lining up with TRBD2. This CDR3 has 13 residues. Trimming at V came to 6 bases and at J to 5 bases, leaving 5 bases not matched to a gene. Looked up from germline, CDR1 is SGHVS and CDR2 is FNYEAQ. Here the CDR3 reads CASSPPGGETQYF. As DNA, the CDR3 is TGTGCCAGCAGTCCCCCGGGGGGGGAGACCCAGTACTTC.

The rearrangement links TRBV4-3 to TRBJ2-5; a possible D gene is TRBD2 (5 bases). This CDR3 is 13 amino acids long. Trimming removed 3 bases from V and 7 bases from J, with 12 bases in between. Germline V gene sequence: CDR1 LGHNA, CDR2 YSLEER. The CDR3 coding sequence is TGCGCCAGCAGCCAGGCGGAGAGGGCGACCCAGTACTTC. As protein: CASSQAERATQYF.